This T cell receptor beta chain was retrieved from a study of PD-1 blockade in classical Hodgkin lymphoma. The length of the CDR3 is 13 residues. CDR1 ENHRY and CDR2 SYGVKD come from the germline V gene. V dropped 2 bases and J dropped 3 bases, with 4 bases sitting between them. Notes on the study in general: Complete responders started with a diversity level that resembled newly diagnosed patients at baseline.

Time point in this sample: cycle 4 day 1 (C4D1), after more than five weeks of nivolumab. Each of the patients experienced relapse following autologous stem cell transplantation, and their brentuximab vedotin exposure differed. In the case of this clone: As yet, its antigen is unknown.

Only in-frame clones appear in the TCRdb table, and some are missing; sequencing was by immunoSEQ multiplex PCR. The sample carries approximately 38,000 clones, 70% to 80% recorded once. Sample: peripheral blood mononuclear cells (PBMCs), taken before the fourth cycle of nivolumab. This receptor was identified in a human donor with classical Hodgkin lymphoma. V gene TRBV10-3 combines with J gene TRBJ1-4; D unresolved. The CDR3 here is CAISERANEKLFF. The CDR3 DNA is TGTGCCATCAGTGAGAGGGCTAATGAAAAACTGTTTTTT.